The 19 T cell receptor beta chains below were found in one sample sequenced in a study of CD8 T cells in Susac syndrome. With random hexamers, reverse transcription was performed on about 0.5 to 1 ug of RNA. One entry per CDR3 protein results from TCRdb running MiXCR on the immunoSEQ multiplex PCR reads. The profile covers some 120,000 distinct CDR3 sequences, with about 94% appearing a single time and around 0.12% taken by the ten largest. The sample comprised CD4+ T cells from PBMCs. The receptors shown here come from a human donor with multiple sclerosis.

The V call is TRBV29-1, the J call TRBJ2-3; 10 bases align to TRBD2. Germline CDR1 is SQVTM and CDR2 is ANQGSEA. The V segment lost 5 bases and the J segment 3 bases; nucleotides outside the gene matches: 5. This CDR3 contains 14 residues. The CDR3 protein is CSVRGLAATDTQYF. The DNA of the CDR3 is TGCAGCGTTCGAGGACTAGCGGCGACAGATACGCAGTATTTT.

The V and J genes are TRBV12-3 or TRBV12-4 and TRBJ2-7, with D tentatively TRBD1 (6 bases). The CDR3 length is 14 residues. V was clipped by 8 bases and J by 6 bases, with 20 bases between them. The CDR3 loop is CASSYFQGSGEQYF. CDR3 nucleotide sequence: TGTGCCAGCTCCTACTTTCAGGGGTCTGGCGAGCAGTACTTC.

The chain uses TRBV20-1 and TRBJ2-1, with 14 bases that match TRBD2. This CDR3 region has 14 residues. Germline lookup yields CDR1 DFQATT and CDR2 SNEGSKA (reference sequence). V shed 6 bases, J shed 7 bases, and the junction held 5 bases outside the gene matches. The CDR3 loop is CSAGGTSGGNEQFF. DNA for the CDR3: TGCAGTGCGGGTGGGACTAGCGGGGGAAATGAGCAGTTCTTC.

This clonotype has just one count. This rearrangement joins TRBV24-1 to TRBJ2-2; D remains ambiguous. The germline V gene has CDR1 KGHDR and CDR2 SFDVKD. V lost 9 bases to trimming and J lost 1 base, with 8 bases between them. The CDR3 runs 13 residues. The CDR3 DNA sequence: TGTGCCACCGGGGAAGGGAACACCGGGGAGCTGTTTTTT. Its translation is CATGEGNTGELFF.

The chain couples TRBV7-6 to TRBJ2-1, with D perhaps TRBD2 (6 bases). Germline V gene data show CDR1 as SGHVS and CDR2 as FNYEAQ. V gave up 5 bases and J gave up 0 bases, with 14 bases separating them. The CDR3 is 16 residues long. The CDR3 sequence: CASSPDGGSSYNEQFF. As DNA, the CDR3 is TGTGCCAGCAGCCCCGACGGGGGTAGCTCCTACAATGAGCAGTTCTTC. The full variable domain, with the rest looked up from reference TRBV7-6 and TRBJ2-1, is GAGVSQSPRYKVTKRGQDVALRCDPISGHVSLYWYRQALGQGPEFLTYFNYEAQQDKSGLPNDRFSAERPEGSISTLTIQRTEQRDSAMYRCASSPDGGSSYNEQFFGPGTRLTVL.

The chain joins TRBV30 to TRBJ2-7; 11 bases match TRBD1. Per the germline V gene, CDR1 is GTSNPN and CDR2 is SVGIG (reference sequence). The V and J ends lost 5 bases and 5 bases, in that order; junction bases with no gene match: 2. The CDR3 totals 12 residues. CDR3 residues: CAWGQGADEQYF. The CDR3 coding sequence is TGTGCCTGGGGACAGGGGGCCGACGAGCAGTACTTC.

V and J are TRBV6-5 and TRBJ1-3; D is unclear. Between the trimmed V and J ends, which lost 5 bases and 0 bases, there was a span of 11 bases. The CDR3 has 15 residues. CDR1 and CDR2 (germline): MNHEY, SVGAGI. The CDR3 region is CASSGLWSSGNTIYF. CDR3 sequence (DNA): TGTGCCAGCAGTGGACTCTGGAGCTCTGGAAACACCATATATTTT.

This chain links TRBV27 with TRBJ2-3; 7 bases align to TRBD1. CDR3 length: 13 residues. The V gene's germline CDR1 is MNHEY and CDR2 SMNVEV (reference sequence). Germline trimming cut 6 bases from V and 5 bases from J; bases unmatched to any gene: 5. This CDR3 is CASRDRFIDTQYF. Written as DNA, the CDR3 is TGTGCCAGCAGGGACAGGTTCATAGATACGCAGTATTTT.

V and J are TRBV30 and TRBJ1-2, with 9 positions matching TRBD1. Germline V lookup: CDR1 GTSNPN, CDR2 SVGIG (reference sequence). The V and J ends lost 2 bases and 4 bases, in that order; junction bases with no gene match: 2. The CDR3 has 13 residues. The CDR3 sequence is CAWSRTGAYGYTF. DNA of the CDR3: TGTGCCTGGAGTCGGACAGGGGCCTATGGCTACACCTTC.

The CDR3 DNA reads TGTGCCAGCAGTTTACGGCCATTGGTCGGCTACGAGCAGTACTTC. Translating gives CASSLRPLVGYEQYF. This chain uses TRBV27 with TRBJ2-7; no clear D. The CDR3 sequence is 15 residues long. V dropped 2 bases and J dropped 3 bases, with 14 bases sitting between them. CDR1 MNHEY and CDR2 SMNVEV come from the germline V gene (reference sequence).

The chain employs TRBV7-2 and TRBJ2-5; D may be TRBD1 (6 bases). In germline, CDR1 is SGHTA, CDR2 FQGNSA. This CDR3 is 14 amino acids long. The germline V and J ends were trimmed by 4 bases and 1 base, with 10 bases remaining between them. CDR3: CASSSIQGQETQYF. DNA for the CDR3: TGTGCCAGCAGCTCCATACAGGGCCAAGAGACCCAGTACTTC.

V is TRBV7-2 and J is TRBJ2-5; a possible D gene is TRBD2 (5 bases). V lost 0 bases and J lost 5, with 13 bases in between. The germline gives CDR1 SGHTA, CDR2 FQGNSA. The CDR3 is 15 amino acids. The CDR3 region has the DNA TGTGCCAGCAGCTTAGCGCAGAGGACGGGGGAGACCCAGTACTTC. Translation: CASSLAQRTGETQYF.

The gene calls are TRBV30 and TRBJ1-2; 7 positions agree with TRBD1. The CDR3 has 14 amino acids. J gave up 0 bases and V 8 bases, and 9 bases lay outside the gene matches. Germline lookup yields CDR1 GTSNPN and CDR2 SVGIG (reference sequence). The CDR3 DNA sequence: TGTGCCGCAGGGACAGAAGCTTCTAACTATGGCTACACCTTC. This codes for CAAGTEASNYGYTF.

The rearrangement joins TRBV7-2 to TRBJ1-2, with 10 nucleotides matching TRBD1. Trimming cost V 4 bases and J 5 bases; bases outside gene matches: 7. Germline CDR1 is SGHTA and CDR2 is FQGNSA. This CDR3 has 15 amino acids. CDR3 in DNA: TGTGCCAGCAGCTCCCCGGGACAGGGGCTTTATGGCTACACCTTC. Amino acid sequence: CASSSPGQGLYGYTF.

The chain combines TRBV2 with TRBJ2-7; D might be TRBD2 (6 bases). This CDR3 comprises 13 residues. Germline CDR1 SNHLY, CDR2 FYNNEI. V was cut by 4 bases and J by 6 bases, with 13 bases left in between. The CDR3 loop reads CASSGGELGEQYF. In DNA form, the CDR3 reads TGTGCCAGCAGTGGGGGGGAGCTGGGCGAGCAGTACTTC.

The chain employs TRBV20-1 and TRBJ2-3, with 8 bases that match TRBD2. V shed 5 bases and J 6 bases; nucleotides not matched to a gene: 7. Germline V lookup: CDR1 DFQATT, CDR2 SNEGSKA (reference sequence). The CDR3 covers 13 residues. This CDR3 is CSAAGLGPDTQYF. The CDR3 region has the DNA TGCAGTGCTGCGGGACTAGGGCCCGATACGCAGTATTTT.

J is TRBJ1-1 and V is TRBV19; no clear D gene. V lost 3 bases, J lost 7 bases, and 12 bases lay in between. This CDR3 comprises 13 residues. Germline V gene data show CDR1 as LNHDA and CDR2 as SQIVND (reference sequence). The CDR3 coding sequence is TGTGCCAGTAGTATGCACAGTCCTCTTGAAGCTTTCTTT. Protein sequence: CASSMHSPLEAFF.

V is TRBV2 and J is TRBJ1-3, with 9 bases matching TRBD1. V lost 2 bases, J lost 3 bases, and 5 bases stayed unmatched. CDR3 length equals 16 residues. The germline V gene encodes CDR1 SNHLY and CDR2 FYNNEI. The CDR3 bases are TGTGCCAGCAGTGAAATTGGGACAGGGATTGGAAACACCATATATTTT. Amino acid sequence: CASSEIGTGIGNTIYF.

The rearrangement links TRBV20-1 to TRBJ2-5, with 7 bases fitting TRBD2. In germline, CDR1 is DFQATT, CDR2 SNEGSKA (reference sequence). The CDR3 contains 15 residues. V shed 0 bases and J 4 bases; nucleotides not matched to a gene: 8. This chain's CDR3 is CSARDPKGGRETQYF. The CDR3 coding sequence is TGCAGTGCTAGAGATCCGAAGGGAGGGCGAGAGACCCAGTACTTC.